Sequencing of this T cell receptor beta chain was carried out in a study of vaccination and CD4 T cells after COVID-19. Study details: Researchers treated cells with overlapping spike peptides taken from SARS-CoV-2, HCoV-NL63, HCoV-OC43 and HCoV-229E. A CEFX pool, an HIV-1 Nef pool, or no peptide went to control cultures.

Sequencing of DNA taken from cultured CD4+ T cells relied on the Oncomine TCR Beta short-read assay. TCRdb reanalysed the PCR reads using MiXCR and keeps one entry per CDR3 protein. The sample holds approximately 20,000 distinct CDR3 sequences; around half are singletons and the top ten take 3.5% to 4.5%. As regards this clonotype: The antigen is undetermined.

General study results and limits: With convalescent patients, a median roughly 88% of reactive clones emerged solely after vaccination.

Sample treatment: 10-day PBMC culture with coronavirus spike peptide pools or control peptides (ViraFEST assay). Wells that each held roughly 2 million PBMCs were cultured with 7.5 to 10 IU/ml IL-2 and roughly 10 ug/ml peptide pools. This specimen consisted of CD4+ T cells from blood, cultured in vitro, obtained before SARS-CoV-2 vaccination. This sequence originates from a human donor who had recovered from COVID-19.

The CDR3, as DNA: TGCAGTGCTAGGAACATAGGTGAAAAACTGTTTTTT. It yields the protein CSARNIGEKLFF. The chain has TRBV20-1 and TRBJ1-4; D unclear. Trimming removed 3 bases at V and 7 bases at J, with 9 bases between. The CDR3 loop spans 12 amino acids. The germline gives CDR1 DFQATT, CDR2 SNEGSKA (reference sequence).